This T cell receptor (beta chain) is from a study of blood T cell repertoires in COVID-19. Study background: From the United States, Italy and Spain came samples of acute and convalescent COVID-19. T cells, B-cell-depleted T cells, or PBMCs provided the cDNA or gDNA that served as material.

Only one count was recorded for this clone. The germline V and J ends were trimmed by 7 bases and 5 bases, with 11 bases remaining between them. Germline-derived CDR1 and CDR2 are MNHEY and SVGAGI. The CDR3 covers 12 residues. As handled by the study authors: Nucleated cell number was recorded as an estimate derived from reference gene primer amplification. Data came from immunoSEQ multiplex PCR; TCRdb stores just in-frame clones and leaves some out. The V and J calls and clone size are taken from that table; D and trimming were inferred from the DNA. The sample includes around 56,000 clones, 75% to 95% seen only once; the top ten take approximately 15%.

This TCR derives from a man aged 80 or over with acute or convalescent COVID-19. Sequencing input: peripheral blood. The rearrangement joins TRBV6-5 to TRBJ1-2; D gene uncertain. CDR3 sequence (DNA): TGTGCCAGCACCCCTACGGGATATGGCTACACCTTC. This codes for CASTPTGYGYTF.